This T cell receptor (beta chain) was retrieved from a study of technical replicates of blood from four donors. V was cut by 8 bases and J by 10 bases, with 20 bases left in between. CDR1 is MNHEY and CDR2 is SVGAGI in the germline V gene. CDR3 length: 14 amino acids. Sequenced by immunoSEQ multiplex PCR; TCRdb stores in-frame clones only, minus some. The sample lists about 81,000 clones, approximately 94% occurring once. This clonotype was sampled from a human donor in good health. Sequenced sample: T cells isolated from PBMCs. The V gene is TRBV6-5, the J gene TRBJ1-4; D is possibly TRBD1 (5 bases). This chain's CDR3 is CASREGRERGKLFF. The CDR3 DNA reads TGTGCCAGCCGCGAGGGACGGGAGAGAGGAAAACTGTTTTTT.